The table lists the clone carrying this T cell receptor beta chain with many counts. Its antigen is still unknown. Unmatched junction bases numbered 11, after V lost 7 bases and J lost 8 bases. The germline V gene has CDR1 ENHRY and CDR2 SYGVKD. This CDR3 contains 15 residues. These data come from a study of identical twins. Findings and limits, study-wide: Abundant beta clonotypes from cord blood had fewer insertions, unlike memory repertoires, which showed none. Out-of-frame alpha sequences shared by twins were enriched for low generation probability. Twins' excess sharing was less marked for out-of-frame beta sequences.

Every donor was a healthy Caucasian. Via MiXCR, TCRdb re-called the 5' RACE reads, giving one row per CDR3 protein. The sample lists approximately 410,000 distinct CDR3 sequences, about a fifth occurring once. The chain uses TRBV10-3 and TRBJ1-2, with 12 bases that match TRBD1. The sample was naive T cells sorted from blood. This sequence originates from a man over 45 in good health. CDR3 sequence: CAITGTGTGGLGYTF. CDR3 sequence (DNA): TGTGCCATCACCGGAACCGGGACAGGGGGCTTAGGCTACACCTTC.